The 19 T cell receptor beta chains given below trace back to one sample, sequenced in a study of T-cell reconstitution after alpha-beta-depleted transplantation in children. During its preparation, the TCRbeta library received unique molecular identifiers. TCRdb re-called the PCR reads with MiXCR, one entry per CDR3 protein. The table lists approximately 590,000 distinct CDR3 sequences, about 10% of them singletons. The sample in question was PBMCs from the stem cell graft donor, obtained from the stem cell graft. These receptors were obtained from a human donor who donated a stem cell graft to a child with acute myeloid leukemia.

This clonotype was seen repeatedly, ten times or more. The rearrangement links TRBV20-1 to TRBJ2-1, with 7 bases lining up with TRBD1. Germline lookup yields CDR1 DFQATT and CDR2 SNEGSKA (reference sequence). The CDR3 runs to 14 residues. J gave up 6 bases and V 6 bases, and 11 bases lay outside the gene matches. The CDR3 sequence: CSANRQGNFNEQFF. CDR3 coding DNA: TGCAGTGCCAATCGACAGGGAAACTTCAATGAGCAGTTCTTC.

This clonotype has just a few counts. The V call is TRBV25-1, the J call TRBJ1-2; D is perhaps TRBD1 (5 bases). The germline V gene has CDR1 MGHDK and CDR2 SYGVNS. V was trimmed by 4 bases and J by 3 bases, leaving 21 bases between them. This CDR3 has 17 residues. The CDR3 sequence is CASSGNVEGPRDYGYTF. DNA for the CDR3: TGTGCCAGCAGTGGTAATGTGGAGGGCCCCAGGGACTATGGCTACACCTTC.

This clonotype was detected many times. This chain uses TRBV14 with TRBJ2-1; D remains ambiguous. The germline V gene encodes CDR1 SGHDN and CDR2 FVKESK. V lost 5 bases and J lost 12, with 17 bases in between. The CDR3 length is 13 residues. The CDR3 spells CASSVNPGLPQFF. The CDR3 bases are TGTGCCAGCAGCGTTAACCCTGGTCTACCGCAGTTCTTC.

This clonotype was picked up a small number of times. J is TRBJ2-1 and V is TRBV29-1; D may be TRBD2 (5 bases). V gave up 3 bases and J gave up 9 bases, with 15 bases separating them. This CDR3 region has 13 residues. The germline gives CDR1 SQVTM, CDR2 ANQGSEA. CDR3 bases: TGCAGCGTTGACTCGCAGGTTGGGAGTGAGCAGTTCTTC. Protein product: CSVDSQVGSEQFF.

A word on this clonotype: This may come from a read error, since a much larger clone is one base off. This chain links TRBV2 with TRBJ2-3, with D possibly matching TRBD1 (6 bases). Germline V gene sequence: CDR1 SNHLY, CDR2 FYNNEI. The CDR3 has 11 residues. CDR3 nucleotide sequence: TGTGCCAACAGGGCTACAAACCGGGACGATTTT. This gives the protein CANRATNRDDF.

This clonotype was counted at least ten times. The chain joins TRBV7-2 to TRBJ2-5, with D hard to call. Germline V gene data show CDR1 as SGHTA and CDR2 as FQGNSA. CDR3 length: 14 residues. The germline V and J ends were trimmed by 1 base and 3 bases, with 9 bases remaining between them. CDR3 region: CASSLGRGKETQYF. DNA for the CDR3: TGTGCCAGCAGCTTAGGTAGAGGTAAAGAGACCCAGTACTTC.

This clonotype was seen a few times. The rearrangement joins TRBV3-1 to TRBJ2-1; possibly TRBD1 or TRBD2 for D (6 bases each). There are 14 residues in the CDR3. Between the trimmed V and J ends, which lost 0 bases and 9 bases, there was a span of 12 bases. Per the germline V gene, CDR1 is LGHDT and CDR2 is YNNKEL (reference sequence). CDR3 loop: CASSQEGGLGEQFF. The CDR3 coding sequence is TGTGCCAGCAGCCAAGAGGGGGGCCTAGGTGAGCAGTTCTTC.

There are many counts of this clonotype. CDR3 region: CSAPGQDQETQYF. CDR3 bases: TGCAGTGCTCCGGGACAGGACCAAGAGACCCAGTACTTC. The chain links TRBV20-1 to TRBJ2-5, with TRBD1 matching 8 bases. Germline-derived CDR1 and CDR2 are DFQATT and SNEGSKA (reference sequence). The CDR3 has 13 amino acids. After removal of 5 bases from V and 0 bases from J, the junction contained 2 bases not matched to a gene.

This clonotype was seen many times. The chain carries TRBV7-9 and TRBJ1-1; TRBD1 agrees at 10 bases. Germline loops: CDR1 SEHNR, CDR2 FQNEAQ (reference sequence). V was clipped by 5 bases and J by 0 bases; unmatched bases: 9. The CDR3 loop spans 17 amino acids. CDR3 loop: CASSPRQGAALNTEAFF. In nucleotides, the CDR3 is TGTGCCAGCAGCCCGAGACAGGGGGCCGCACTGAACACTGAAGCTTTCTTT.

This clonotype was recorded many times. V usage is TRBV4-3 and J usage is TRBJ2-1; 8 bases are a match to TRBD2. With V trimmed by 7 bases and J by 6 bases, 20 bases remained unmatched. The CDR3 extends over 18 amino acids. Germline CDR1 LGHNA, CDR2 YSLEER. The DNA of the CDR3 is TGCGCCAGCAACCATAAAGTGGGGACTAGTAAATACCCCAATGAGCAGTTCTTC. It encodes CASNHKVGTSKYPNEQFF.

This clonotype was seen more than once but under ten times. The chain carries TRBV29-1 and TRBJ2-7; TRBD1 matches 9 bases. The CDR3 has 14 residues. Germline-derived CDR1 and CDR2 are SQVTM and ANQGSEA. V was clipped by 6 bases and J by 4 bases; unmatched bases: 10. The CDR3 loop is CSVVGGTGLYEQYF. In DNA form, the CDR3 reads TGCAGCGTGGTGGGTGGGACAGGGCTGTACGAGCAGTACTTC.

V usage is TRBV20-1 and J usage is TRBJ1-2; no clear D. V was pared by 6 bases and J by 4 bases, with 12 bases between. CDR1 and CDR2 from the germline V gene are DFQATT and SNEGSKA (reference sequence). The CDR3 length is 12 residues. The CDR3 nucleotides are TGCAGTGCCGAGGCAGTTACCTATGGCTACACCTTC. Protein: CSAEAVTYGYTF.

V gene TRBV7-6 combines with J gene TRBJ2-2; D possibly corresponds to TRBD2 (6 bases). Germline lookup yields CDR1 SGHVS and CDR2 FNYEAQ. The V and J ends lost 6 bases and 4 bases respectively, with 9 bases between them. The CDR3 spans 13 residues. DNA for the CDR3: TGTGCCAGCAGTCGGGAGCCCACCGGGGAGCTGTTTTTT. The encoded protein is CASSREPTGELFF.

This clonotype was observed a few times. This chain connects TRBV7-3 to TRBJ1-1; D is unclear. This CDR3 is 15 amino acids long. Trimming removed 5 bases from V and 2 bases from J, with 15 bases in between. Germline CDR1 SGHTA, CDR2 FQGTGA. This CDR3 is CASSPSSRRNTEAFF. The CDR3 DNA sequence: TGTGCCAGCAGCCCGAGTTCCCGACGTAACACTGAAGCTTTCTTT. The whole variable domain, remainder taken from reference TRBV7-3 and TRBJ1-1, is GAGVSQTPSNKVTEKGKYVELRCDPISGHTALYWYRQSLGQGPEFLIYFQGTGAADDSGLPNDRFFAVRPEGSVSTLKIQRTERGDSAVYLCASSPSSRRNTEAFFGQGTRLTVV.

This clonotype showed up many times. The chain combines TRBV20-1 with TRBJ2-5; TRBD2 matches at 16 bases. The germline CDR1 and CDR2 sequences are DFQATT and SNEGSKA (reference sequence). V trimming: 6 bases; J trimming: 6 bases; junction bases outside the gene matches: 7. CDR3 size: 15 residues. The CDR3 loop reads CSAPGTSGRGQTQYF. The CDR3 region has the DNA TGCAGTGCGCCTGGGACTAGCGGGAGGGGGCAGACCCAGTACTTC.

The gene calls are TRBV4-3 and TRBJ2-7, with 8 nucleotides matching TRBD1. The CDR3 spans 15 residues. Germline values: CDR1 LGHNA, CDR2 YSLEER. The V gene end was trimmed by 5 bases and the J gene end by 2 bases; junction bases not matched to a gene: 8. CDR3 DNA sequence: TGCGCCAGCAGCGCCGGGACAGGCCCTACCTACGAGCAGTACTTC. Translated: CASSAGTGPTYEQYF.

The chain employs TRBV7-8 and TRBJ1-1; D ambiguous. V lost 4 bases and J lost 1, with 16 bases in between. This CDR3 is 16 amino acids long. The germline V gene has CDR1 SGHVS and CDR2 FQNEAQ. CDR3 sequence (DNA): TGTGCCAGCAGCTCAGATATCTTGATTGGGAACACTGAAGCTTTCTTT. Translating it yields CASSSDILIGNTEAFF.

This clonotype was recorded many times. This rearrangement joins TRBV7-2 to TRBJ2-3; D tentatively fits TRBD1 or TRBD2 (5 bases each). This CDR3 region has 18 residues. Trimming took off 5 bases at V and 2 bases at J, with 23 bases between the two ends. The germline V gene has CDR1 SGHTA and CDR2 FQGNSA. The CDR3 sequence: CASSPPGRVAYNTDTQYF. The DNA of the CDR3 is TGTGCCAGCAGCCCGCCGGGGCGAGTTGCATATAACACAGATACGCAGTATTTT.

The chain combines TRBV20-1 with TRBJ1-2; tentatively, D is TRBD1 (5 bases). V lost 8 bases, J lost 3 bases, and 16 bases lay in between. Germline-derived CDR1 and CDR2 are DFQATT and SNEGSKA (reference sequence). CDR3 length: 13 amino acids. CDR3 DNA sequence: TGCAGTACTACTAAGGGAGGGGACTATGGCTACACCTTC. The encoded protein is CSTTKGGDYGYTF.